This T cell receptor beta chain was retrieved from a study of early T cells in non-severe SARS-CoV-2 infection. The TCR library protocol attached unique molecular identifiers to the individual cDNA molecules. TCRdb itself ran the 5' RACE reads through MiXCR, one entry per CDR3 protein. The sample carries about 69,000 distinct CDR3 sequences, around 11% recorded once. Germline assignment: CDR1 MNHEY and CDR2 SVGEGT. The CDR3 loop spans 14 amino acids. Trimming cost V 8 bases and J 4 bases; bases outside gene matches: 8. This clonotype was detected only a few times. This chain connects TRBV6-2 or TRBV6-3 to TRBJ2-1; TRBD2 matches 7 bases. The clonotype comes from an adult who was a healthcare worker with PCR-confirmed SARS-CoV-2 infection or an uninfected control (not recorded which). The sequenced material came from whole blood. The CDR3 DNA sequence: TGTGCCAGCCATCGAGCGGGGTCGTACAATGAGCAGTTCTTC. Its translation: CASHRAGSYNEQFF.